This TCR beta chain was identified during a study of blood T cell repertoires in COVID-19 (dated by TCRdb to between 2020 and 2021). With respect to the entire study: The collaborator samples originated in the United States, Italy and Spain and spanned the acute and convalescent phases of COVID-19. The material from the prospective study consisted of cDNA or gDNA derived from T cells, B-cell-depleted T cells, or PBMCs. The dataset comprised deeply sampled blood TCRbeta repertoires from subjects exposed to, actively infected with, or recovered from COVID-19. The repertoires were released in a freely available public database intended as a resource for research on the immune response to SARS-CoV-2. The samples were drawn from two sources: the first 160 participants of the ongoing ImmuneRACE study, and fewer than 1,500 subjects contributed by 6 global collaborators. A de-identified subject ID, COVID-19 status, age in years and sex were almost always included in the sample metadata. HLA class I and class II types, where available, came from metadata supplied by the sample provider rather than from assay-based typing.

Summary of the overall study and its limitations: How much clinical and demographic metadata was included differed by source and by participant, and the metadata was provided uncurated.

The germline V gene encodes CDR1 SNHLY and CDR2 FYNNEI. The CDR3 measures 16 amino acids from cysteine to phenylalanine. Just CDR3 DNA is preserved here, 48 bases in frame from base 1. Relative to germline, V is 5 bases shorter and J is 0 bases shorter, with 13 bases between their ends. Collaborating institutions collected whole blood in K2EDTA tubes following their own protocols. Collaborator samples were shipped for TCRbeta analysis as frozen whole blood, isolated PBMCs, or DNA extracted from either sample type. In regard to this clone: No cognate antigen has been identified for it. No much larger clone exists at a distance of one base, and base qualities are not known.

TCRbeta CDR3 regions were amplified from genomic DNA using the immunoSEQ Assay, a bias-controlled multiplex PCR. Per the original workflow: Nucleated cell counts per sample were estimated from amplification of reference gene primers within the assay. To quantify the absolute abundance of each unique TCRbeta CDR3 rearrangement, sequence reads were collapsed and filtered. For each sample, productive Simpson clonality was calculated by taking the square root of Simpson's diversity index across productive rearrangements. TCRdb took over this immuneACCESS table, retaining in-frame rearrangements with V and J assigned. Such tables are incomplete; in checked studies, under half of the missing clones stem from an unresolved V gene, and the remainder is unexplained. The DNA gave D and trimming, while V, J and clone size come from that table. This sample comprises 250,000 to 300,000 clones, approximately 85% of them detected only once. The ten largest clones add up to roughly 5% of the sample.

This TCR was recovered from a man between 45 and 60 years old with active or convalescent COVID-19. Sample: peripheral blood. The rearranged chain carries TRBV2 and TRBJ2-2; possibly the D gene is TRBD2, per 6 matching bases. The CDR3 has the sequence CASSSIPGANTGELFF. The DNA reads TGTGCCAGCAGTTCAATTCCGGGAGCGAACACCGGGGAGCTGTTTTTT.